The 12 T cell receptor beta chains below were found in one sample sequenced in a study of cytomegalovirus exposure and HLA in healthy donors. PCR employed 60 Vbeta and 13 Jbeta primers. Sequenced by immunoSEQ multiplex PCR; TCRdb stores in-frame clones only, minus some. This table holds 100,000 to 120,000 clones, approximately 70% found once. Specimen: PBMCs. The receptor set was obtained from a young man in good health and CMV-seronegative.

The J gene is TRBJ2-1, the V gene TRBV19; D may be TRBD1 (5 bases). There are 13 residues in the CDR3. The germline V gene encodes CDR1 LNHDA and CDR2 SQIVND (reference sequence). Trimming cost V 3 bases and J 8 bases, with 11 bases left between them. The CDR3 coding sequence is TGTGCCAGTAGTATGCAAAGGGGTGATGAGCAGTTCTTC. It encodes CASSMQRGDEQFF.

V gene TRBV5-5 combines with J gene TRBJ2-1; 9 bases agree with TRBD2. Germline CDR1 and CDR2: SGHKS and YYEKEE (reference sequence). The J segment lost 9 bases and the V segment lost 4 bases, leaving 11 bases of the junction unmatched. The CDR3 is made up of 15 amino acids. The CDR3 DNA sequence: TGTGCCAGCAGCCCCCTATCGGCGGGAGGGACTGAGCAGTTCTTC. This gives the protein CASSPLSAGGTEQFF. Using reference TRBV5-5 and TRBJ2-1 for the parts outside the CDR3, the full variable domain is DAGVTQSPTHLIKTRGQQVTLRCSPISGHKSVSWYQQVLGQGPQFIFQYYEKEERGRGNFPDRFSARQFPNYSSELNVNALLLGDSALYLCASSPLSAGGTEQFFGPGTRLTVL.

The CDR3 bases are TGCAGCGTTGACACCGACGGGGGCTATGGCTACACCTTC. Translation: CSVDTDGGYGYTF. J is TRBJ1-2 and V is TRBV29-1; tentative D call: TRBD1 (5 bases). Germline V CDR1 and CDR2: SQVTM, ANQGSEA. Trimming stripped 3 bases from V and 4 bases from J, with 12 bases between. CDR3 length: 13 residues.

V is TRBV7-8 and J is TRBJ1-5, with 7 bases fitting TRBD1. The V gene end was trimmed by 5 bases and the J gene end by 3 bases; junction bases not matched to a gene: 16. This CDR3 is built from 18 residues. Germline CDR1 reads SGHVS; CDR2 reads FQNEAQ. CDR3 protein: CASSPGEGGWGNNQPQHF. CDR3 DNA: TGTGCCAGCAGCCCCGGCGAAGGGGGCTGGGGTAACAATCAGCCCCAGCATTTT.

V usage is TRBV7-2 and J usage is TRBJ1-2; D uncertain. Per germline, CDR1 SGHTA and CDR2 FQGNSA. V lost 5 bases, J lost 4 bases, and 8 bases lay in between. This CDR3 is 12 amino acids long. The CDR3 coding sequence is TGTGCCAGCAGCAGCGACGGCTATGGCTACACCTTC. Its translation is CASSSDGYGYTF.

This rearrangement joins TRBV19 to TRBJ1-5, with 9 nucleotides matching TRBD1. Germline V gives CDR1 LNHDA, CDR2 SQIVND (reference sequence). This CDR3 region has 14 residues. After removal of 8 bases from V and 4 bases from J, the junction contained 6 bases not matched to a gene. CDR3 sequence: CASLGQGHNQPQHF. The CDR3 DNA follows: TGTGCCAGTCTCGGACAGGGGCATAATCAGCCCCAGCATTTT.

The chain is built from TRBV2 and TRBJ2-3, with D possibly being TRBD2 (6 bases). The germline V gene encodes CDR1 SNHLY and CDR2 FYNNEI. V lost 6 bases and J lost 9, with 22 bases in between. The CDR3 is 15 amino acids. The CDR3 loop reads CASSGGPAFIRTQYF. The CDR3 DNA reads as TGTGCCAGCAGCGGGGGACCGGCATTCATTAGGACGCAGTATTTT.

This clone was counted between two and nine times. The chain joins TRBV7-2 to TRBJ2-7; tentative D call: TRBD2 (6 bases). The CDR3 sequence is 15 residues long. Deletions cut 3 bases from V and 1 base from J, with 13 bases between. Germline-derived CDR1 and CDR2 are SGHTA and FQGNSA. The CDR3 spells CASSLGGGSSYEQYF. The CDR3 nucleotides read TGTGCCAGCAGCTTGGGTGGGGGGAGTTCCTACGAGCAGTACTTC.

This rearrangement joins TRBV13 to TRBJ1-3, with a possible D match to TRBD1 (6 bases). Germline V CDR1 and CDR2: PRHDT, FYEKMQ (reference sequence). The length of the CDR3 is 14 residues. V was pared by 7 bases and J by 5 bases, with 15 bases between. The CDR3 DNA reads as TGTGCCAGCACCCGCGCAGGGGCCAGAAACACCATATATTTT. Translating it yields CASTRAGARNTIYF.

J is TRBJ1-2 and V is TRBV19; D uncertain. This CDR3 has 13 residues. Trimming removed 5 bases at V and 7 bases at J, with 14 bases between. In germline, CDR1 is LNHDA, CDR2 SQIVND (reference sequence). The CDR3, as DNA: TGTGCCAGTAGTCCTGGAGAGGTAGGTGGCTACACCTTC. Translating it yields CASSPGEVGGYTF.

The CDR3 nucleotides are TGTGCCAGTAGTGAAACAGGGGGCTCCTACAATGAGCAGTTCTTC. It specifies CASSETGGSYNEQFF. This chain uses TRBV19 with TRBJ2-1, with 8 bases aligning to TRBD1. CDR3 length: 15 amino acids. The ends lost 5 bases at V and 0 bases at J; junction bases unmatched: 3. The germline CDR1 and CDR2 sequences are LNHDA and SQIVND (reference sequence).

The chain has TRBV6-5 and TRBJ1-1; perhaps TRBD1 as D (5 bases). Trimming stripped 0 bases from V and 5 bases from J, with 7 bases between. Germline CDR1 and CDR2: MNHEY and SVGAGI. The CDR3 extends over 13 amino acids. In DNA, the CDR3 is TGTGCCAGCAGTTACTCGCCAGGGACTGAAGCTTTCTTT. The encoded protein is CASSYSPGTEAFF.